The entry below gives a single TCR beta chain sequence along with its context. The data originate from a study of blood T cell repertoires in COVID-19. Study at large: Samples came from the United States, Italy and Spain, spanning acute and convalescent COVID-19. In each case, the material was cDNA or gDNA derived from T cells, B-cell-depleted T cells, or PBMCs.

Original methodology: The authors estimated nucleated cell counts from reference gene primer amplification. TCRdb's copy holds only in-frame clones and misses some; the assay was immunoSEQ multiplex PCR. V and J calls and clone size are given by that table; D and trimming were obtained from the DNA. The sample has about 180,000 clones, approximately 83% seen once. The CDR3 is 19 residues long. Trimming at V came to 4 bases and at J to 3 bases, leaving 10 bases not matched to a gene. The germline CDR1 and CDR2 sequences are SGHKS and YYEKEE (reference sequence). The specimen sequenced was peripheral blood. This sequence was found in a human donor with active or convalescent COVID-19. The donor label of this sample is uncertain. The chain couples TRBV5-5 to TRBJ2-1, with 16 bases identical to TRBD2. CDR3 nucleotide sequence: TGTGCCAGCAGCAGCGCCGGGACTAGCGGGAGGGCCCGCTACAATGAGCAGTTCTTC. It yields the protein CASSSAGTSGRARYNEQFF.